This T cell receptor (beta chain) was sequenced for a study of cytomegalovirus exposure and HLA in healthy donors. This cohort consisted of healthy bone marrow donors. The ends lost 5 bases at V and 2 bases at J; junction bases unmatched: 9. The germline V gene has CDR1 SGHAT and CDR2 FQNNGV. This CDR3 comprises 17 residues. Amplification used 60 Vbeta primers and 13 Jbeta primers. Here immunoSEQ multiplex PCR was the method, and the copy in TCRdb shows in-frame clones only, minus some. Seen here are hundreds of thousands of clones, roughly two thirds observed once, and the top ten hold 2% to 2.5%. The sample holds one count of this clone.

V and J are TRBV11-2 and TRBJ2-2; TRBD2 matches 9 bases. The receptor comes from a female donor in good health and CMV-seronegative. Sequencing input: PBMCs. The CDR3 DNA reads TGTGCCAGCAGCCCACGTAGCGGGAGTCGTAACACCGGGGAGCTGTTTTTT. It specifies CASSPRSGSRNTGELFF. The full variable domain, its missing parts supplied by reference TRBV11-2 and TRBJ2-2, is EAGVAQSPRYKIIEKRQSVAFWCNPISGHATLYWYQQILGQGPKLLIQFQNNGVVDDSQLPKDRFSAERLKGVDSTLKIQPAKLEDSAVYLCASSPRSGSRNTGELFFGEGSRLTVL.